This TCR beta chain emerged from a study of glioma-infiltrating T cells after dendritic cell vaccination. Specified time point: after dendritic cell vaccination, including at tumor progression/relapse. Only patients with spare fresh-frozen tumor and over two years of follow-up were included. All glioblastoma patients lacked an isocitrate dehydrogenase mutation. Looked up from germline, CDR1 is SNHLY and CDR2 is FYNNEI. There are 14 residues in the CDR3. Between the trimmed V and J ends, which lost 5 bases and 7 bases, there was a span of 12 bases. This clone was seen a handful of times. Method: immunoSEQ multiplex PCR; TCRdb's copy keeps in-frame clones and lacks some. Seen here are about 90,000 clones, around 83% observed once, and the top ten hold under 7%.

The clonotype originates from a human donor with glioblastoma. This material consisted of blood, taken after dendritic cell vaccination. The chain uses TRBV2 and TRBJ1-6; D not certain. DNA of the CDR3: TGTGCCAGCAGTATTGAGGCCAGCAATTCACCCCTCCACTTT. This translates into CASSIEASNSPLHF.